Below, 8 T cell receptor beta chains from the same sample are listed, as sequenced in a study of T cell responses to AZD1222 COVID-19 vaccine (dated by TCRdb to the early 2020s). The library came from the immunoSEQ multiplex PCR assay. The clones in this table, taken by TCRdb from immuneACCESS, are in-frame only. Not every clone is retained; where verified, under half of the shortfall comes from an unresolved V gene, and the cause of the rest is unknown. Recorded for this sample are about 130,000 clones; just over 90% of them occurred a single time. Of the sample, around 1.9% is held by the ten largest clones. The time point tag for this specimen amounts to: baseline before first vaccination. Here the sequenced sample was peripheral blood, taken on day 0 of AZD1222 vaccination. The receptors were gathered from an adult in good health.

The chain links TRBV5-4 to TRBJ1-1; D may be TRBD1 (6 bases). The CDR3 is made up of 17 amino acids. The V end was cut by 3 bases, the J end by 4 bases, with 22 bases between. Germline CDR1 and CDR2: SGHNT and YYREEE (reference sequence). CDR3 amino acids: CASSSKSGSARGTEAFF. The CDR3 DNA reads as TGTGCCAGCAGCTCCAAGTCAGGGTCGGCCAGGGGCACTGAAGCTTTCTTT. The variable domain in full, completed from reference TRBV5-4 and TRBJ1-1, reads ETGVTQSPTHLIKTRGQQVTLRCSSQSGHNTVSWYQQALGQGPQFIFQYYREEENGRGNFPPRFSGLQFPNYSSELNVNALELDDSALYLCASSSKSGSARGTEAFFGQGTRLTVV.

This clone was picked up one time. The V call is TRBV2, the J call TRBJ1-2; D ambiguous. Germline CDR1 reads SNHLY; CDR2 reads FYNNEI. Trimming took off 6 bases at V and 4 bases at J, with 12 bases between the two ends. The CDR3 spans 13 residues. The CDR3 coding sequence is TGTGCCAGCAGCTCTGGCGGTTCCTATGGCTACACCTTC. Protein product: CASSSGGSYGYTF.

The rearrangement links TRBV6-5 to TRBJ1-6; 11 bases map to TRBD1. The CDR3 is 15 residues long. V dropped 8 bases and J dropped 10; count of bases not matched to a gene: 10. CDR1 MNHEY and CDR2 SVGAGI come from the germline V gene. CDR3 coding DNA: TGTGCCAGCGGGAGGGACAGGGGGACTGACTCACCCCTCCACTTT. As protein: CASGRDRGTDSPLHF.

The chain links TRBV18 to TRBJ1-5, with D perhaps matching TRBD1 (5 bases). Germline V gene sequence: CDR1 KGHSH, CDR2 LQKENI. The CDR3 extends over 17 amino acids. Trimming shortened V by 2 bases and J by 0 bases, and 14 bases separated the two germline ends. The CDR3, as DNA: TGTGCCAGCTCACCAGACAGCCTGAAGTATAGCAATCAGCCCCAGCATTTT. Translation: CASSPDSLKYSNQPQHF. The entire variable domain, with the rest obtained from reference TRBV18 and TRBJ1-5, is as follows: NAGVMQNPRHLVRRRGQEARLRCSPMKGHSHVYWYRQLPEEGLKFMVYLQKENIIDESGMPKERFSAEFPKEGPSILRIQQVVRGDSAAYFCASSPDSLKYSNQPQHFGDGTRLSIL.

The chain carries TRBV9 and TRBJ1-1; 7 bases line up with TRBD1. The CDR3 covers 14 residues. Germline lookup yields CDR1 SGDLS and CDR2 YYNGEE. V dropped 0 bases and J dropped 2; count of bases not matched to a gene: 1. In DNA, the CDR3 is TGTGCCAGCAGCGTAGGACAGGGTAACACTGAAGCTTTCTTT. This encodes CASSVGQGNTEAFF.

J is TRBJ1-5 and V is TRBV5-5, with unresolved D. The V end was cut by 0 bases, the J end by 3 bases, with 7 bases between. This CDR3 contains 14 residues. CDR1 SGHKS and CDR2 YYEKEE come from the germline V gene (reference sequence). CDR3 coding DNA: TGTGCCAGCAGCTTGGATGGAAACAATCAGCCCCAGCATTTT. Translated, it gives CASSLDGNNQPQHF.

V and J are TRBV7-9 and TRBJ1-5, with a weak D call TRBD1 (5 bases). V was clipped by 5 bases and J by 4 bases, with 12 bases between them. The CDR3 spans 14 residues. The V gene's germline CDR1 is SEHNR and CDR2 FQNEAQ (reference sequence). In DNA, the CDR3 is TGTGCCAGCAGCGCCGGACACCAAAATCAGCCCCAGCATTTT. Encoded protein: CASSAGHQNQPQHF.

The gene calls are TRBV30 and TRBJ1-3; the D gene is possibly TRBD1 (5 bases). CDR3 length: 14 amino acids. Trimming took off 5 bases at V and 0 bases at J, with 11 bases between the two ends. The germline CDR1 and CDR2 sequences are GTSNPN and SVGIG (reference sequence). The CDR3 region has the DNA TGTGCCTGGGGGTCAGGGAACTCTGGAAACACCATATATTTT. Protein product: CAWGSGNSGNTIYF.